Listed below are T cell receptor beta chains from one sample, sequenced in a study of cytomegalovirus exposure and HLA in healthy donors. Profiling relied on immunoSEQ multiplex PCR, and the TCRdb table lists in-frame clones only, not all of them. The sample lists fewer than 200,000 clones; 87% were seen once. The source material was PBMCs. The receptors come from a boy between 2 and 10 years old in good health and CMV-seronegative. The CDR3 runs from the conserved cysteine through the conserved F or W. A D gene is named only where the DNA matches it firmly. Expanded clones are given a class, and other clones once, few, many or no size at all.

d_gene	v_gene	j_gene	abundance	CDR3aa	CDR3nt
.	TRBV5-1	TRBJ1-1	.	CASSLYAGEMNTEAFF	TGCGCCAGCAGCTTGTATGCAGGCGAGATGAACACTGAAGCTTTCTTT
TRBD1	TRBV29-1	TRBJ1-2	.	CSVGRDSTVGGYTF	TGCAGCGTTGGAAGGGACAGTACCGTTGGGGGCTACACCTTC
.	TRBV9	TRBJ2-5	.	CASSPGINQETQYF	TGTGCCAGCAGCCCAGGCATTAACCAAGAGACCCAGTACTTC
.	TRBV27	TRBJ2-3	.	CASSPKTDTQYF	TGTGCCAGCAGTCCTAAAACAGATACGCAGTATTTT
.	TRBV5-1	TRBJ1-2	.	CASSFEDSIYGYTF	TGCGCCAGCAGCTTCGAGGACAGCATCTATGGCTACACCTTC
.	TRBV4-1	TRBJ2-1	.	CASSQDSSAFYNEQFF	TGCGCCAGCAGCCAAGATTCTAGCGCCTTCTACAATGAGCAGTTCTTC
.	TRBV7-9	TRBJ1-1	.	CASSPRDSKRAFF	TGTGCCAGCAGCCCCCGGGACTCAAAAAGGGCTTTCTTT
TRBD1	TRBV9	TRBJ2-1	.	CASSVGSGGEDNEQFF	TGTGCCAGCAGCGTAGGCTCAGGGGGCGAGGACAATGAGCAGTTCTTC
TRBD2	TRBV5-1	TRBJ2-7	.	CASSPAGGYEQYF	TGCGCCAGCAGTCCAGCGGGAGGCTACGAGCAGTACTTC
TRBD1	TRBV19	TRBJ1-2	.	CASSIRQGARGYTF	TGTGCCAGTAGTATTCGACAGGGGGCTCGCGGCTACACCTTC
TRBD2	TRBV7-2	TRBJ2-7	.	CASSLDGLAGGEQYF	TGTGCCAGCAGTCTAGATGGCCTAGCGGGGGGAGAGCAGTACTTC
TRBD1	TRBV29-1	TRBJ2-3	once	CSGGQGTDTQYF	TGCAGCGGCGGACAGGGGACAGATACGCAGTATTTT
.	TRBV9	TRBJ2-7	.	CASSVGGEHYEQYF	TGTGCCAGCAGCGTAGGGGGAGAACACTACGAGCAGTACTTC
.	TRBV6-1	TRBJ2-7	.	CASSVSFVPNEQYF	TGTGCCAGCAGTGTTAGCTTCGTCCCAAACGAGCAGTACTTC
.	TRBV4-1	TRBJ1-1	few	CASGENTEAFF	TGCGCCAGCGGAGAGAACACTGAAGCTTTCTTT
TRBD1	TRBV6-1	TRBJ1-1	.	CASRKGQVNTEAFF	TGTGCCAGCAGAAAAGGACAGGTGAACACTGAAGCTTTCTTT
TRBD1	TRBV19	TRBJ2-5	.	CASSIRQGWQETQYF	TGTGCCAGTAGTATTCGACAGGGTTGGCAAGAGACCCAGTACTTC
.	TRBV6-6	TRBJ2-7	.	CASSYIRGEQYF	TGTGCCAGCAGTTACATTCGGGGGGAGCAGTACTTC
.	TRBV7-6	TRBJ2-1	.	CASSLVILTGINEQFF	TGTGCCAGCAGCTTAGTGATTCTCACGGGGATCAATGAGCAGTTCTTC
TRBD2	TRBV10-1	TRBJ2-3	.	CASSGTSGGSGTSTDTQYF	TGCGCCAGCAGTGGAACTAGCGGGGGGTCCGGAACTAGCACAGATACGCAGTATTTT
TRBD1	TRBV4-1	TRBJ2-2	.	CASSQDLGPSGGLFF	TGCGCCAGCAGCCAAGATTTGGGGCCCTCAGGGGGGCTGTTTTTT
TRBD1	TRBV29-1	TRBJ1-1	.	CSVQGAIWTEAFF	TGCAGCGTTCAGGGGGCGATTTGGACTGAAGCTTTCTTT
.	TRBV10-3	TRBJ2-1	.	CAIRGWGDGYNEQFF	TGTGCCATCAGGGGTTGGGGGGACGGGTACAATGAGCAGTTCTTC
TRBD1	TRBV12-5	TRBJ1-5	.	CASGLPLLGQGNRQPQHF	TGTGCTAGTGGTCTCCCCTTATTGGGACAGGGGAACAGACAGCCCCAGCATTTT
.	TRBV12-5	TRBJ1-2	.	CASGFLDYGYTF	TGTGCTAGTGGTTTTCTAGACTATGGCTACACCTTC
.	TRBV25-1	TRBJ2-3	once	CASSEWGGGTDTQYF	TGTGCCAGCAGTGAATGGGGGGGCGGCACAGATACGCAGTATTTT
.	TRBV9	TRBJ2-3	.	CASSTPTPTDTQYF	TGTGCCAGCAGCACCCCGACTCCCACAGATACGCAGTATTTT
.	TRBV6-1	TRBJ1-2	.	CASSGSKQGHYGYTF	TGCGCCAGCAGTGGATCTAAACAGGGCCACTATGGCTACACCTTC
.	TRBV28	TRBJ2-7	.	CASSLGLVYEQYF	TGTGCCAGCAGTTTAGGGCTTGTCTACGAGCAGTACTTC
.	TRBV6-4	TRBJ1-1	.	CASSALGGTEAFF	TGTGCCAGCAGTGCCCTCGGGGGAACTGAAGCTTTCTTT
.	TRBV6-1	TRBJ2-6	.	CASSRVDSGANVLTF	TGTGCCAGCTCAAGAGTCGACTCTGGGGCCAACGTCCTGACCTTC